A selection of T cell receptor beta chains follows, all from one sample in a study of cytomegalovirus exposure and HLA in healthy donors. The protocol was immunoSEQ multiplex PCR, while the TCRdb copy is restricted to in-frame clones and leaves out a portion. Here the sample spans 150,000 to 200,000 clones, approximately 84% being singletons. Sequencing was done on a sample of PBMCs. These receptors came from a man younger than 35 in good health and CMV-seropositive. The CDR3 runs from the conserved cysteine through the conserved F or W. The D gene is left open where the match is weak. Size is stated for part of the rows, as once, few or many counts, or as a class when the clone is expanded.

.	TRBJ2-7	.	TRBV2	CASSFPGAYEQYF	TGTGCCAGCAGTTTCCCAGGGGCCTACGAGCAGTACTTC
.	TRBJ2-7	.	TRBV18	CASSPDDRTNAYEQYF	TGTGCCAGCTCACCCGACGACAGGACGAATGCCTACGAGCAGTACTTC
.	TRBJ1-1	.	TRBV19	CASTEGRLRGAFF	TGTGCCAGTACCGAGGGAAGGTTGAGAGGAGCTTTCTTT
.	TRBJ1-1	.	TRBV6-5	CASSSSGPREAFF	TGTGCCAGCAGTTCTTCAGGGCCGAGAGAAGCTTTCTTT
TRBD1	TRBJ2-4	.	TRBV25-1	CASSLQGTGNIQYF	TGTGCCAGCAGTCTACAGGGGACAGGGAACATTCAGTACTTC
TRBD2	TRBJ2-5	.	TRBV7-3	CASSLGGGAGKTQYF	TGTGCCAGCAGCTTAGGCGGGGGGGCCGGGAAGACCCAGTACTTC
.	TRBJ2-1	.	TRBV7-9	CASSPRGRPYNEQFF	TGTGCCAGCAGCCCTAGGGGCAGACCTTACAATGAGCAGTTCTTC
.	TRBJ1-1	.	TRBV4-3	CASSQDVRGMAEAFF	TGCGCCAGCAGCCAAGACGTCCGGGGAATGGCTGAAGCTTTCTTT
.	TRBJ2-7	.	TRBV5-6	CASSLERASYEQYF	TGTGCCAGCAGCTTGGAAAGAGCCTCCTACGAGCAGTACTTC
.	TRBJ2-2	.	TRBV7-9	CASSLVGELFF	TGTGCCAGCAGCTTAGTAGGGGAGCTGTTTTTT
.	TRBJ1-1	once	TRBV27	CASSSQARREMGGTEAFF	TGTGCCAGCAGCTCACAGGCTCGGAGGGAAATGGGGGGAACTGAAGCTTTCTTT
.	TRBJ1-1	.	TRBV21-1	CASSTVWTNMNTEAFF	TGTGCCAGCAGCACCGTTTGGACAAATATGAACACTGAAGCTTTCTTT
.	TRBJ1-1	.	TRBV6-1	CASSEVGLGAFF	TGTGCCAGCAGTGAAGTCGGTCTCGGAGCTTTCTTT
TRBD1	TRBJ1-1	once	TRBV29-1	CSARTGFENTEAFF	TGCAGCGCCCGGACAGGGTTTGAGAACACTGAAGCTTTCTTT
TRBD1	TRBJ2-7	.	TRBV5-1	CASSPRGTGVEQYF	TGCGCCAGCAGCCCTAGAGGGACAGGGGTCGAGCAGTACTTC
.	TRBJ2-2	.	TRBV7-8	CASSLVVGGRLNTGELFF	TGTGCCAGCAGCTTAGTAGTCGGGGGGCGGTTGAACACCGGGGAGCTGTTTTTT
TRBD1	TRBJ1-2	.	TRBV9	CASSVSQGRNYGYTF	TGTGCCAGCAGCGTGTCACAGGGGAGGAACTATGGCTACACCTTC
.	TRBJ2-3	.	TRBV4-3	CASSRASDTQYF	TGCGCCAGCAGCCGCGCCTCCGATACGCAGTATTTT
.	TRBJ2-7	few	TRBV5-1	CASSSGDEQYF	TGCGCCAGCAGCTCGGGGGACGAGCAGTACTTC
.	TRBJ1-2	.	TRBV5-1	CASSPFTGSVYGYTF	TGCGCCAGCAGCCCATTTACAGGGAGCGTCTATGGCTACACCTTC
.	TRBJ2-3	.	TRBV7-8	CASSLFRAGQVGDTQYF	TGTGCCAGCAGCTTATTTAGAGCGGGTCAAGTAGGAGATACGCAGTATTTT
TRBD2	TRBJ2-1	.	TRBV6-6	CASKPGTTYNEQFF	TGTGCCAGCAAACCCGGGACTACCTACAATGAGCAGTTCTTC
.	TRBJ1-5	.	TRBV15	CATSRDRVAVNQPQHF	TGTGCCACCAGCAGAGATCGGGTGGCAGTCAATCAGCCCCAGCATTTT
.	TRBJ1-1	.	TRBV7-2	CASSLEAESEAFF	TGTGCCAGCAGCCTGGAGGCTGAGTCTGAAGCTTTCTTT
.	TRBJ2-2	.	TRBV15	CATSRPASTGELFF	TGTGCCACCAGCAGACCCGCGAGTACCGGGGAGCTGTTTTTT
.	TRBJ2-2	few	TRBV5-3	CARRLQGHNTGELFF	TGTGCCAGAAGATTACAGGGACATAACACCGGGGAGCTGTTTTTT
.	TRBJ2-3	.	TRBV6-5	CASSYSTTSTDTQYF	TGTGCCAGCAGTTACAGTACCACTAGCACAGATACGCAGTATTTT
.	TRBJ2-2	.	TRBV29-1	CSSTGDTGELFF	TGCAGCTCCACGGGGGACACCGGGGAGCTGTTTTTT